These 6 T cell receptor beta chains were all obtained from the same sample, sequenced in a study of identical twins. Using its own MiXCR run on the 5' RACE reads, TCRdb lists one record per CDR3 protein. The table shows 500,000 to 550,000 distinct CDR3 sequences, with 20% to 25% occurring only once. The same sample was also studied in work on yellow fever vaccine responses in identical twins.

The sequenced sample was CD4+ T cells sorted from blood. These receptors originate from a woman in her late teens or twenties in good health.

Many counts were recorded for this clonotype. This rearrangement joins TRBV12-3 or TRBV12-4 to TRBJ2-1; 8 bases fit TRBD2. The CDR3 sequence is 15 residues long. Germline trimming cut 4 bases from V and 9 bases from J; bases unmatched to any gene: 11. CDR3 residues: CASSSRAGEVGEQFF. CDR3 bases: TGTGCCAGCAGTTCCCGAGCGGGAGAGGTGGGTGAGCAGTTCTTC.

Only a few counts were recorded for this clonotype. This chain links TRBV5-1 with TRBJ2-3, with D possibly being TRBD1 (5 bases). This CDR3 region has 15 residues. Germline assignment: CDR1 SGHRS and CDR2 YFSETQ. Deletions cut 4 bases from V and 7 bases from J, with 19 bases between. Here the CDR3 reads CASSPGHRDPHTQYF. CDR3 DNA: TGCGCCAGCAGCCCCGGACACCGAGACCCGCATACGCAGTATTTT. The variable domain in full, with the rest retrieved from reference TRBV5-1 and TRBJ2-3, is KAGVTQTPRYLIKTRGQQVTLSCSPISGHRSVSWYQQTPGQGLQFLFEYFSETQRNKGNFPGRFSGRQFSNSRSEMNVSTLELGDSALYLCASSPGHRDPHTQYFGPGTRLTVL.

This sequence joins TRBV12-3 or TRBV12-4 and TRBJ1-3; unclear D gene. The V gene lost 8 bases and the J gene lost 5 bases, with 19 bases spanning the gap. The CDR3 loop spans 15 amino acids. The CDR3 DNA reads TGTGCCAGCCTTCCAACGGTCGGGCTACGAAACACCATATATTTT. The encoded protein is CASLPTVGLRNTIYF.

Only a few counts were recorded for this clonotype. This chain links TRBV6-5 with TRBJ1-5; D may be TRBD1 (5 bases). CDR3 size: 15 residues. Trimming removed 0 bases from V and 4 bases from J, with 10 bases in between. Germline CDR1 is MNHEY and CDR2 is SVGAGI. The CDR3 nucleotides are TGTGCCAGCAGTTACTCGTTCCAGGGTAATCAGCCCCAGCATTTT. Its translation: CASSYSFQGNQPQHF.

The genes are TRBV24-1 and TRBJ2-1, with no clear D. The CDR3 is made up of 13 amino acids. Trimming stripped 1 base from V and 6 bases from J, with 6 bases between. Germline values: CDR1 KGHDR, CDR2 SFDVKD. CDR3 in amino acids: CATSDFAANEQFF. The CDR3 DNA reads as TGTGCCACCAGTGATTTCGCAGCCAATGAGCAGTTCTTC.

CDR3 sequence: CASSAGTPNSPLHF. For the CDR3, the DNA is TGTGCCAGCAGCGCCGGGACACCCAATTCACCCCTCCACTTT. This rearrangement joins TRBV5-6 to TRBJ1-6; tentatively, D is TRBD1 (6 bases). The V end lost 4 bases, the J end lost 7 bases, and 12 bases lay between the germline ends. CDR1 is SGHDT, CDR2 YYEEEE, per germline. The CDR3 totals 14 residues.